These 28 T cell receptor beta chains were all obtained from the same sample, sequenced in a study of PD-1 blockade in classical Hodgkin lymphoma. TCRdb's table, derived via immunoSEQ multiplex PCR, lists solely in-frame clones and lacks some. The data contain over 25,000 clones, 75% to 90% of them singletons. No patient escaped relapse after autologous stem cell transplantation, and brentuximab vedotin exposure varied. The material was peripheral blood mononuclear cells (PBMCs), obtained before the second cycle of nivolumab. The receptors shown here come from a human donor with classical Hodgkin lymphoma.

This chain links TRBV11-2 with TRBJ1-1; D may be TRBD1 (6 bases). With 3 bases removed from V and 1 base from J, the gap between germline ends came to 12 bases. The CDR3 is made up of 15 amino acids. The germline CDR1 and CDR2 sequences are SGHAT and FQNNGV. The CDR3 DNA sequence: TGTGCCAGCAGCTTCACCGGGACAAAGAACACTGAAGCTTTCTTT. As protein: CASSFTGTKNTEAFF.

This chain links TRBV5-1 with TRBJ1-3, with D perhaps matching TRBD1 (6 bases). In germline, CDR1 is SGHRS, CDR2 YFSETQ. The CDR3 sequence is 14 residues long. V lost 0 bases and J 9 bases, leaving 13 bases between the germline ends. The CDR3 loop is CASSLEQGRGTIYF. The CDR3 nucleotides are TGCGCCAGCAGCTTGGAGCAGGGGAGAGGCACCATATATTTT.

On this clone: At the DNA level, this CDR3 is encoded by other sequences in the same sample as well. For the CDR3, the DNA is TGTGCCAGCAGCGTAGCGGGGCAGGGCGATGGCTACACCTTC. Amino acids: CASSVAGQGDGYTF. The chain uses TRBV9 and TRBJ1-2; D perhaps matches TRBD1 (5 bases). The CDR3 consists of 14 residues. V was clipped by 0 bases and J by 6 bases, with 12 bases between them. Germline assignment: CDR1 SGDLS and CDR2 YYNGEE.

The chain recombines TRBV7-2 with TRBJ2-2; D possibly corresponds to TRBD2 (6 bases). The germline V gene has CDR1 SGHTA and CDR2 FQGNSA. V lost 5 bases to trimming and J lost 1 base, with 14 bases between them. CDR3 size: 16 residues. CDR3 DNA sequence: TGTGCCAGCAGCACGCACGGGGGAAGGAACACCGGGGAGCTGTTTTTT. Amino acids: CASSTHGGRNTGELFF.

Here the CDR3 reads CASSTPRGETQYF. The DNA of the CDR3 is TGTGCCAGCAGTACCCCGCGTGGGGAGACCCAGTACTTC. The rearrangement uses TRBV27 and TRBJ2-5; no reliable D call. Germline CDR1 and CDR2: MNHEY and SMNVEV (reference sequence). The CDR3 consists of 13 residues. V shed 5 bases and J shed 5 bases, with 12 bases lying between them.

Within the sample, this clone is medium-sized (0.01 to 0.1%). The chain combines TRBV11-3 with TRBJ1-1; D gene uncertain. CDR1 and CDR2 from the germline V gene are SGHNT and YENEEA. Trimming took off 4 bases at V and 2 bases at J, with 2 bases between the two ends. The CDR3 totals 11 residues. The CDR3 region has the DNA TGTGCCAGCAGCTCCAACACTGAAGCTTTCTTT. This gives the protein CASSSNTEAFF.

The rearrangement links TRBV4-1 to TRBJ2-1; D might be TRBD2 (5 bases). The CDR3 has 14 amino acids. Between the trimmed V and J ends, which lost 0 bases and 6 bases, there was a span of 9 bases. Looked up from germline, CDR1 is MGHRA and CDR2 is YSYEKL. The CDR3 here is CASSQDPTSNEQFF. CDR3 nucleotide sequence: TGCGCCAGCAGCCAAGATCCAACTAGCAATGAGCAGTTCTTC.

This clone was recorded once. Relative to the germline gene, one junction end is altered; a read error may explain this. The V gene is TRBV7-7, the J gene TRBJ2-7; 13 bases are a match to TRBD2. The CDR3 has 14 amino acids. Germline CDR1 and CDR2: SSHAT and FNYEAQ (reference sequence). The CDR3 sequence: CASSRLAGGGEQYF. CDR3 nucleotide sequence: TGTGCTAGCAGCCGACTAGCGGGAGGCGGCGAGCAGTACTTC.

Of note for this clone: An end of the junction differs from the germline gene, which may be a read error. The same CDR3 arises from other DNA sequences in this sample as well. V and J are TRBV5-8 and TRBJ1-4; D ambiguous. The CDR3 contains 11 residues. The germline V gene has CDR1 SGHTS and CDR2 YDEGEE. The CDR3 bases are TGTGCTAGCACCCTGAGGGAAAAACTGTTTTTT. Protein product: CASTLREKLFF.

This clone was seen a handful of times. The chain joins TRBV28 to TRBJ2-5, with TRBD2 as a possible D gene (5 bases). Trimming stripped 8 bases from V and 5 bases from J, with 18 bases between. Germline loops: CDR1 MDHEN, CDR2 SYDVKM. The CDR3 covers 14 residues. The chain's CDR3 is CASSLRVGEETQYF. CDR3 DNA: TGTGCCAGCTCCTTAAGGGTTGGGGAGGAGACCCAGTACTTC. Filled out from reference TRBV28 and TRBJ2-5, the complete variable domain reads DVKVTQSSRYLVKRTGEKVFLECVQDMDHENMFWYRQDPGLGLRLIYFSYDVKMKEKGDIPEGYSVSREKKERFSLILESASTNQTSMYLCASSLRVGEETQYFGPGTRLLVL.

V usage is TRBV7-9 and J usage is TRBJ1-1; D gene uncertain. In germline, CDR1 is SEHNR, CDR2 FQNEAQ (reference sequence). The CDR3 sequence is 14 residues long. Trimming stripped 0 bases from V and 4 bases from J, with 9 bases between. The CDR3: CASSLAQERTEAFF. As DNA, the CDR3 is TGTGCCAGCAGCTTAGCGCAGGAACGCACTGAAGCTTTCTTT.

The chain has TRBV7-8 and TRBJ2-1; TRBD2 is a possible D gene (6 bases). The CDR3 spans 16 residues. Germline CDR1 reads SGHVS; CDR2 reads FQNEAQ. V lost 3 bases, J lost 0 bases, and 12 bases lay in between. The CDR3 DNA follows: TGTGCCAGCAGCTTCCTCCCTAGCGCCTCCTACAATGAGCAGTTCTTC. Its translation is CASSFLPSASYNEQFF.

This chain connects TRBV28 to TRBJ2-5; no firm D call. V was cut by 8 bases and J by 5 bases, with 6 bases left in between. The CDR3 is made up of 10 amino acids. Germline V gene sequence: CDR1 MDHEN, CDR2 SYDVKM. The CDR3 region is CASQGETQYF. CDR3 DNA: TGTGCCAGCCAAGGGGAGACCCAGTACTTC.

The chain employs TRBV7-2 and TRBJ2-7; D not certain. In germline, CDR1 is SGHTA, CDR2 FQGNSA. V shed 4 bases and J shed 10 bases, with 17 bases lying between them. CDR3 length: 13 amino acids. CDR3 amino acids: CASSSPPSLYQYV. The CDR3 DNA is TGTGCCAGCAGCTCACCCCCCAGTCTGTACCAGTACGTC.

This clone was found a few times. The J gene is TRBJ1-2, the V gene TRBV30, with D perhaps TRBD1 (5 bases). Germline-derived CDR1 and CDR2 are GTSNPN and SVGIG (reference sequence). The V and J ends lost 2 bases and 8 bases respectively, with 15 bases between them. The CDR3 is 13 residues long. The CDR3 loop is CAWSRQGVDGYTF. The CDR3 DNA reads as TGTGCCTGGAGTCGTCAGGGTGTTGACGGCTACACCTTC.

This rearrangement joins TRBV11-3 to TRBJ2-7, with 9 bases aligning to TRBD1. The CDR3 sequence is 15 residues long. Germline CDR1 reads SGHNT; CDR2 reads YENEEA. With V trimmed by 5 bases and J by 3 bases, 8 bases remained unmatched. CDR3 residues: CASSIRTGEGYEQYF. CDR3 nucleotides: TGTGCCAGCAGCATAAGGACAGGGGAGGGCTACGAGCAGTACTTC.

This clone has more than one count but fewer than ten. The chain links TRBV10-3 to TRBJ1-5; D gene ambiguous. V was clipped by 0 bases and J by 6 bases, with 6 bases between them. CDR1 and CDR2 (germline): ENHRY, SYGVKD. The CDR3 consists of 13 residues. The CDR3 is CAISESLLQPQHF. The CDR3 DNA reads TGTGCCATCAGTGAGTCGCTCCTTCAGCCCCAGCATTTT.

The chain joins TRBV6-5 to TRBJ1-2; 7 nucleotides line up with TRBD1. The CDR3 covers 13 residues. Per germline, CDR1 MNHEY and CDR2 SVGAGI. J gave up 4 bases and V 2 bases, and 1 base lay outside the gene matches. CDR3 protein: CASSYDRAYGYTF. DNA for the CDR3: TGTGCCAGCAGTTACGACAGGGCCTATGGCTACACCTTC.

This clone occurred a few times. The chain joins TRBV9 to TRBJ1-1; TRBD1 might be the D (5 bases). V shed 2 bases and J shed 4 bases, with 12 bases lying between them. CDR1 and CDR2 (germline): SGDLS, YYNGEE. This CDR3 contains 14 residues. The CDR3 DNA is TGTGCCAGCAGCGTGACGGGGAGGGGCACTGAAGCTTTCTTT. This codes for CASSVTGRGTEAFF.

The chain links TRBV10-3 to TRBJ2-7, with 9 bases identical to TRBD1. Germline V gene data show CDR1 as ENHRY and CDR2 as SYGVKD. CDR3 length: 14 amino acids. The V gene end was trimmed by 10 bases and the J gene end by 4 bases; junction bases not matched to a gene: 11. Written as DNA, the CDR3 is TGTGCCACCAACGGACAGGGGAAGTTGTACGAGCAGTACTTC. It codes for CATNGQGKLYEQYF.

The CDR3: CASSLARGRLETQYF. The CDR3 coding sequence is TGCGCCAGCAGCTTGGCCAGGGGAAGGTTGGAGACCCAGTACTTC. The chain has TRBV5-1 and TRBJ2-5; TRBD1 is a possible D gene (6 bases). Trimming cost V 0 bases and J 5 bases, with 14 bases left between them. CDR3 length: 15 amino acids. CDR1 and CDR2 from the germline V gene are SGHRS and YFSETQ.

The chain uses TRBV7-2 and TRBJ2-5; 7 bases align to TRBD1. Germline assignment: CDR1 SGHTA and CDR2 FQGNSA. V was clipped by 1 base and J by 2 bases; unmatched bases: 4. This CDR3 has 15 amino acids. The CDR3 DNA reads TGTGCCAGCAGCTTAGGGGGACAGTCTCAAGAGACCCAGTACTTC. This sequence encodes CASSLGGQSQETQYF.

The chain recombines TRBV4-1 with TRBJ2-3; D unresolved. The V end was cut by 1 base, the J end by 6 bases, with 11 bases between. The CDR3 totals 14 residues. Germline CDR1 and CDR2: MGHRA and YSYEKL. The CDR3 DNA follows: TGCGCCAGCAGCCAAGGACCATCGGCGGATACGCAGTATTTT. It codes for CASSQGPSADTQYF.

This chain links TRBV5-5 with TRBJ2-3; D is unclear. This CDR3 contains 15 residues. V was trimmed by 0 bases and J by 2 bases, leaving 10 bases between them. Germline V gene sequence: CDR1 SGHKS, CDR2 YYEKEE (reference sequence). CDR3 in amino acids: CASSLVGIATDTQYF. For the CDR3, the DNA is TGTGCCAGCAGCTTGGTAGGGATAGCCACAGATACGCAGTATTTT.

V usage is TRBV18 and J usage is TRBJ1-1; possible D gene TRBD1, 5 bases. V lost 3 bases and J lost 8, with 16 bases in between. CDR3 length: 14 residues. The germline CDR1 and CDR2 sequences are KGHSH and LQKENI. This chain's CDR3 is CASSPPGTRKEAFF. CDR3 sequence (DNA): TGTGCCAGCTCACCTCCCGGGACTCGAAAGGAAGCTTTCTTT.

CDR3 bases: TGTGCCAGCAGTGAAGGGACAGGGAATGGCTACACCTTC. Its translation: CASSEGTGNGYTF. This chain connects TRBV2 to TRBJ1-2; 8 bases agree with TRBD1. The CDR3 extends over 13 amino acids. CDR1 and CDR2 from the germline V gene are SNHLY and FYNNEI. The trim removed 1 base at V and 6 bases at J, leaving 1 base unmatched.

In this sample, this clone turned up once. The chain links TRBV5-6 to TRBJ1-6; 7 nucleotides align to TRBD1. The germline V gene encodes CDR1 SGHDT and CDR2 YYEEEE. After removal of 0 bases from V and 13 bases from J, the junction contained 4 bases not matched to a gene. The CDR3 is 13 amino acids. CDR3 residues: CASSLGNRGPLHF. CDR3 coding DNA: TGTGCCAGCAGCTTGGGCAACAGGGGTCCCCTCCACTTT.

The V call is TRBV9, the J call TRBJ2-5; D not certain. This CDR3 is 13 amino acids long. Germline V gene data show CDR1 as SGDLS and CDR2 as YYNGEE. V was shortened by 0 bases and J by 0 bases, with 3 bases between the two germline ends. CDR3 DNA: TGTGCCAGCAGCGTAGTGGACCAAGAGACCCAGTACTTC. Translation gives CASSVVDQETQYF.